Each of the 22 T cell receptor beta chains below was sequenced from the same sample in a study of CD8 T cells in Susac syndrome. About 0.5 to 1 ug RNA was reverse transcribed with random hexamers. TCRdb re-derived calls from the immunoSEQ multiplex PCR reads in MiXCR, one entry per CDR3 protein. The sample carries 100,000 or so distinct CDR3 sequences, 92% recorded once. The source material was CD4+ T cells from PBMCs. The receptor set was obtained from a human donor in good health.

The J gene is TRBJ2-7, the V gene TRBV7-2; perhaps TRBD2 as D (7 bases). V dropped 5 bases and J dropped 2 bases, with 16 bases sitting between them. CDR1 and CDR2 from the germline V gene are SGHTA and FQGNSA. There are 15 residues in the CDR3. The CDR3 loop reads CASSPPGGHPYEQYF. The CDR3 nucleotides read TGTGCCAGCAGCCCTCCCGGGGGGCACCCCTACGAGCAGTACTTC.

The chain joins TRBV10-3 to TRBJ2-6, with D perhaps TRBD2 (5 bases). CDR1 and CDR2 from the germline V gene are ENHRY and SYGVKD. This CDR3 comprises 20 residues. The V and J ends lost 4 bases and 2 bases respectively, with 24 bases between them. The CDR3 sequence is CAISVGLAQPPKTGANVLTF. The CDR3 region has the DNA TGTGCCATCAGTGTCGGGCTAGCTCAACCCCCGAAAACTGGGGCCAACGTCCTGACTTTC.

The chain uses TRBV5-1 and TRBJ2-1; D is undetermined. Germline CDR1 reads SGHRS; CDR2 reads YFSETQ. Between the trimmed V and J ends, which lost 4 bases and 5 bases, there was a span of 4 bases. This CDR3 is built from 11 residues. The CDR3 protein is CASSHDNEQFF. The DNA for the CDR3 is TGCGCCAGCAGCCACGACAATGAGCAGTTCTTC.

The chain employs TRBV12-3 or TRBV12-4 and TRBJ2-1, with D perhaps matching TRBD2 (6 bases). The V gene lost 6 bases and the J gene lost 6 bases, with 18 bases spanning the gap. The CDR3 contains 15 residues. The CDR3 region is CASSSTRSKVNEQFF. The CDR3 DNA sequence: TGTGCCAGCAGCTCGACTAGAAGTAAGGTCAATGAGCAGTTCTTC.

The rearrangement joins TRBV9 to TRBJ1-1; D may be TRBD1 (6 bases). V lost 3 bases, J lost 1 base, and 10 bases lay in between. From germline, CDR1 is SGDLS and CDR2 YYNGEE. This CDR3 is built from 14 residues. CDR3 region: CASSAQTGNTEAFF. The CDR3 DNA reads as TGTGCCAGCAGCGCGCAGACAGGGAACACTGAAGCTTTCTTT.

This chain connects TRBV5-6 to TRBJ1-6; TRBD1 is a possible D gene (6 bases). Deletions cut 1 base from V and 7 bases from J, with 15 bases between. The CDR3 length is 16 residues. CDR1 is SGHDT and CDR2 is YYEEEE in the germline V gene. The CDR3 sequence is CASSLYVAGENSPLHF. CDR3 DNA sequence: TGTGCCAGCAGCTTGTATGTAGCAGGGGAGAATTCACCCCTCCACTTT.

The rearrangement links TRBV2 to TRBJ2-1; TRBD1 is a possible D gene (7 bases). The CDR3 is 15 amino acids. Germline CDR1 and CDR2: SNHLY and FYNNEI. Trimming took 4 bases from V and 7 from J, leaving 17 bases between them. The CDR3 reads CASSVLGGTANEQFF. The CDR3 DNA follows: TGTGCCAGCAGTGTATTAGGCGGGACAGCGAATGAGCAGTTCTTC.

This chain uses TRBV7-2 with TRBJ2-1, with 10 bases aligning to TRBD1. J gave up 9 bases and V 10 bases, and 3 bases lay outside the gene matches. The CDR3 is 11 amino acids. Germline V lookup: CDR1 SGHTA, CDR2 FQGNSA. The CDR3 coding sequence is TGTGCCAACGGACAGGGGGTTGAGCAGTTCTTC. The encoded protein is CANGQGVEQFF.

The chain uses TRBV27 and TRBJ2-1; D unresolved. The germline gives CDR1 MNHEY, CDR2 SMNVEV (reference sequence). The CDR3 sequence is 17 residues long. Trimming shortened V by 5 bases and J by 7 bases, and 24 bases separated the two germline ends. The CDR3 DNA follows: TGTGCCAGCAGTGCCGACCTGATTGGCCCCCAGAGGAATGAGCAGTTCTTC. Translation gives CASSADLIGPQRNEQFF.

The chain links TRBV13 to TRBJ1-1, with TRBD1 as a possible D gene (5 bases). In germline, CDR1 is PRHDT, CDR2 FYEKMQ (reference sequence). CDR3 length: 12 amino acids. Deletions cut 5 bases from V and 4 bases from J, with 8 bases between. CDR3 loop: CASSRGPTEAFF. CDR3 DNA sequence: TGTGCCAGCAGCCGGGGACCCACTGAAGCTTTCTTT.

V and J are TRBV20-1 and TRBJ2-3; 8 positions agree with TRBD2. The V gene's germline CDR1 is DFQATT and CDR2 SNEGSKA (reference sequence). CDR3 size: 15 residues. V lost 1 base to trimming and J lost 0 bases; unmatched junction nucleotides: 3. CDR3 sequence: CSARVASGSTDTQYF. CDR3 bases: TGCAGTGCTAGAGTTGCTAGCGGGAGCACAGATACGCAGTATTTT.

The CDR3: CSVAPGANTEAFF. The CDR3 DNA is TGCAGCGTTGCGCCAGGGGCGAACACTGAAGCTTTCTTT. J is TRBJ1-1 and V is TRBV29-1, with D tentatively TRBD1 (6 bases). This CDR3 spans 13 amino acids. Germline V lookup: CDR1 SQVTM, CDR2 ANQGSEA. V lost 4 bases and J lost 1, with 10 bases in between.

This chain connects TRBV9 to TRBJ2-7; D tentatively reads TRBD1 or TRBD2 (5 bases each). V was shortened by 4 bases and J by 1 base, with 12 bases between the two germline ends. Germline-derived CDR1 and CDR2 are SGDLS and YYNGEE. This CDR3 is 14 amino acids long. The CDR3 sequence is CASSPVGGSYEQYF. The DNA of the CDR3 is TGTGCCAGCAGCCCCGTTGGGGGTTCCTACGAGCAGTACTTC.

The chain is built from TRBV5-1 and TRBJ1-1; D is unclear. The CDR3 runs to 14 residues. Germline lookup yields CDR1 SGHRS and CDR2 YFSETQ. V lost 3 bases and J lost 2, with 11 bases in between. The CDR3: CASSSQQSNTEAFF. The CDR3 nucleotides are TGCGCCAGCAGCTCCCAACAGAGTAACACTGAAGCTTTCTTT. Looking up the rest from reference TRBV5-1 and TRBJ1-1 gives the full variable domain: KAGVTQTPRYLIKTRGQQVTLSCSPISGHRSVSWYQQTPGQGLQFLFEYFSETQRNKGNFPGRFSGRQFSNSRSEMNVSTLELGDSALYLCASSSQQSNTEAFFGQGTRLTVV.

This chain joins TRBV15 and TRBJ2-5; 9 nucleotides agree with TRBD2. Germline values: CDR1 LNHNV, CDR2 YYDKDF (reference sequence). The CDR3 is 16 amino acids. V lost 5 bases and J lost 5; bases outside the gene matches: 12. The CDR3 is CATSSPRGGARETQYF. The CDR3 nucleotides are TGTGCCACCAGCTCCCCGCGCGGGGGGGCCAGGGAGACCCAGTACTTC.

The rearrangement joins TRBV5-6 to TRBJ1-1; TRBD1 matches 7 bases. Germline lookup yields CDR1 SGHDT and CDR2 YYEEEE. Germline trimming cut 4 bases from V and 1 base from J; bases unmatched to any gene: 10. This CDR3 region has 16 residues. CDR3 region: CASSPGGRGTNTEAFF. In nucleotides, the CDR3 is TGTGCCAGCAGCCCAGGGGGTCGGGGGACGAACACTGAAGCTTTCTTT.

Of note for this clonotype: The junction differs from germline at one of its ends, possibly a read error. V usage is TRBV27 and J usage is TRBJ1-3; D ambiguous. Germline V gene sequence: CDR1 MNHEY, CDR2 SMNVEV (reference sequence). The length of the CDR3 is 15 residues. CDR3 sequence (DNA): TGTGCCAGCAAACAAGCGGGCCTCTCTGAAAACACCATATATTTT. It codes for CASKQAGLSENTIYF.

This clonotype was counted a few times. Here the CDR3 reads CASSQRADSYNEQFF. CDR3 nucleotide sequence: TGCGCCAGCAGCCAAAGAGCGGATTCCTACAATGAGCAGTTCTTC. The chain combines TRBV5-1 with TRBJ2-1; D is perhaps TRBD2 (5 bases). Germline values: CDR1 SGHRS, CDR2 YFSETQ. The CDR3 loop spans 15 amino acids. V gave up 4 bases and J gave up 1 base, with 12 bases separating them.

The gene calls are TRBV5-6 and TRBJ1-1; D remains ambiguous. The germline gives CDR1 SGHDT, CDR2 YYEEEE. The CDR3 extends over 13 amino acids. Trimming cost V 6 bases and J 1 base, with 10 bases left between them. The CDR3: CASNYGPNTEAFF. CDR3 nucleotide sequence: TGTGCCAGCAACTACGGACCGAACACTGAAGCTTTCTTT. Full variable domain (missing parts from reference TRBV5-6 and TRBJ1-1): DAGVTQSPTHLIKTRGQQVTLRCSPKSGHDTVSWYQQALGQGPQFIFQYYEEEERQRGNFPDRFSGHQFPNYSSELNVNALLLGDSALYLCASNYGPNTEAFFGQGTRLTVV.

V gene TRBV5-1 combines with J gene TRBJ2-1; tentatively, D is TRBD1 (6 bases). V was trimmed by 7 bases and J by 8 bases, leaving 16 bases between them. The germline gives CDR1 SGHRS, CDR2 YFSETQ. This CDR3 is 13 amino acids long. CDR3 coding DNA: TGCGCCAGCTTTGGACAGAGGAGGTATGAGCAGTTCTTC. As protein: CASFGQRRYEQFF.

V is TRBV2 and J is TRBJ1-2; 7 bases are shared with TRBD1. The CDR3 runs to 13 residues. The trim removed 8 bases at V and 0 bases at J, leaving 3 bases unmatched. Looked up from germline, CDR1 is SNHLY and CDR2 is FYNNEI. The DNA for the CDR3 is TGTGCCAGCCGGGACAGAGCTAACTATGGCTACACCTTC. It codes for CASRDRANYGYTF.

CDR3: CASSQPGPGWETQYF. The DNA of the CDR3 is TGTGCCAGCAGCCAGCCGGGTCCAGGATGGGAGACCCAGTACTTC. The chain combines TRBV14 with TRBJ2-5; D gene unclear. The CDR3 covers 15 residues. Per germline, CDR1 SGHDN and CDR2 FVKESK. The V end lost 3 bases, the J end lost 5 bases, and 16 bases lay between the germline ends. Together with reference TRBV14 and TRBJ2-5, the CDR3 gives the full variable domain: EAGVTQFPSHSVIEKGQTVTLRCDPISGHDNLYWYRRVMGKEIKFLLHFVKESKQDESGMPNNRFLAERTGGTYSTLKVQPAELEDSGVYFCASSQPGPGWETQYFGPGTRLLVL.